This T cell receptor beta chain was found in a study of patients and donors after allogeneic stem cell transplantation. A single count supports this clonotype. This CDR3 has 16 residues. Germline CDR1 MNHEY, CDR2 SVGEGT. V lost 7 bases and J lost 1, with 19 bases in between. MiXCR, run by TCRdb on the RT-PCR reads, gives a single entry per CDR3 protein. The sample carries some 150,000 distinct CDR3 sequences, over 35% recorded once. Sequencing was performed on blood, either unsorted or a sorted T cell fraction (not recorded which). The origin of this receptor is a human donor who was either an allogeneic HSCT recipient or a stem cell or donor lymphocyte infusion donor (not recorded which). It is not recorded whose cells these are; they may come from a transplant donor. V gene TRBV6-2 or TRBV6-3 combines with J gene TRBJ1-1; D is unclear. As DNA, the CDR3 is TGTGCCAGCACCGGACTCTTACCCCCTAGGAACACTGAAGCTTTCTTT. Translating it yields CASTGLLPPRNTEAFF.